The 4 T cell receptor beta chains below were found in one sample sequenced in a study of T cell responses to AZD1222 COVID-19 vaccine. Measured with immunoSEQ multiplex PCR; TCRdb has only the in-frame clones, and not every one. The table records about 150,000 clones, approximately 88% of them present only once. The sequencing here drew on peripheral blood, taken on day 0 of MenACWY control vaccination. The receptors derive from an adult in good health.

This rearrangement joins TRBV29-1 to TRBJ2-1; the match to TRBD1 covers 12 bases. V shed 5 bases, J shed 6 bases, and the junction held 8 bases outside the gene matches. Germline values: CDR1 SQVTM, CDR2 ANQGSEA. The length of the CDR3 is 15 residues. The CDR3 protein is CSVRGTGGDVNEQFF. CDR3 nucleotides: TGCAGCGTTCGTGGGACAGGGGGCGACGTCAATGAGCAGTTCTTC.

This chain joins TRBV18 and TRBJ1-1; D call uncertain. This CDR3 spans 11 amino acids. Trimming removed 4 bases at V and 3 bases at J, with 3 bases between. Germline loops: CDR1 KGHSH, CDR2 LQKENI. The CDR3 DNA reads as TGTGCCAGCTCACTATACACTGAAGCTTTCTTT. Protein product: CASSLYTEAFF.

Points on this clone: Different DNA sequences within this sample yield the same CDR3. The CDR3 sequence: CSARQGPYEQYF. CDR3 DNA sequence: TGCAGCGCGCGACAGGGTCCCTACGAGCAGTACTTC. The rearrangement uses TRBV29-1 and TRBJ2-7; 7 positions match TRBD1. V shed 7 bases and J 2 bases; nucleotides not matched to a gene: 5. Germline lookup yields CDR1 SQVTM and CDR2 ANQGSEA. The CDR3 is made up of 12 amino acids.

The chain couples TRBV6-2 or TRBV6-3 to TRBJ2-2; D perhaps matches TRBD2 (6 bases). The V gene's germline CDR1 is MNHEY and CDR2 SVGEGT. The CDR3 runs to 18 residues. V lost 2 bases, J lost 7 bases, and 23 bases lay in between. The CDR3 protein is CASSYDPRFAGNHGELFF. In DNA form, the CDR3 reads TGTGCCAGCAGTTACGATCCCCGGTTTGCGGGAAATCACGGGGAGCTGTTTTTT.